The clone carrying this T cell receptor beta chain occurred once. Its antigen is currently unknown. The CDR3 totals 14 residues. Trimming removed 3 bases at V and 3 bases at J, with 12 bases between. The data are from a study of T cells in Graves' hyperthyroidism and ophthalmopathy. Study information: Before any treatment, at initial diagnosis, peripheral blood was collected. General study points: Clonotypes that were expanded in thyroid above 0.001 mostly appeared in blood too.

Amplified TCR beta CDR3 regions came from RNA transcripts. In the first-round RT-PCR of the TCR CDR3, the HTBI primer set was used. TCRdb recomputed calls from the multiplex PCR reads with MiXCR, one row per CDR3 protein. The sample has roughly 400,000 distinct CDR3 sequences, more than 20% seen once. This chain connects TRBV12-3 or TRBV12-4 to TRBJ2-7; D gene uncertain. The source of this sequence is a man aged 45-65 years with Graves' hyperthyroidism. The sequenced sample consisted of blood. The CDR3 sequence is CASSFSGQVYEQYF. CDR3 bases: TGTGCCAGCAGTTTCAGTGGGCAAGTCTACGAGCAGTACTTC.